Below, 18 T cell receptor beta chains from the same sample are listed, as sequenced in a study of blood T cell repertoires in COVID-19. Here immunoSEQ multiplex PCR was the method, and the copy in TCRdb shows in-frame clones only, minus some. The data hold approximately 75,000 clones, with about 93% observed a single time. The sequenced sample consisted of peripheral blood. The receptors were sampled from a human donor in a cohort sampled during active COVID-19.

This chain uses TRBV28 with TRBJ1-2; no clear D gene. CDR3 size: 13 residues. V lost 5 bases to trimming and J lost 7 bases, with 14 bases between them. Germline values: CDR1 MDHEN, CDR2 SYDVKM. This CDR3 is CASSTLHPVGYTF. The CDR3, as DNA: TGTGCCAGCAGTACTCTCCACCCGGTTGGCTACACCTTC.

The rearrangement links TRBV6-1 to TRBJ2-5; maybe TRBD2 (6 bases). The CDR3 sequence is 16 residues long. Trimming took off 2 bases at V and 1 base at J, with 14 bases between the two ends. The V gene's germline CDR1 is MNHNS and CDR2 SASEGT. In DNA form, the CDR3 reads TGTGCCAGCAGTGAAATGGCTAGCGCAAGCCAAGAGACCCAGTACTTC. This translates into CASSEMASASQETQYF.

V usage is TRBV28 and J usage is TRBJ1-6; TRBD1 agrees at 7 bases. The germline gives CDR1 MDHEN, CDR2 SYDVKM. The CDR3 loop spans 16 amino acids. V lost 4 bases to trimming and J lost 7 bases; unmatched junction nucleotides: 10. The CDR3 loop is CASSSPRQGKNSPLHF. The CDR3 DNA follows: TGTGCCAGCAGTTCGCCGCGACAGGGAAAAAATTCACCCCTCCACTTT.

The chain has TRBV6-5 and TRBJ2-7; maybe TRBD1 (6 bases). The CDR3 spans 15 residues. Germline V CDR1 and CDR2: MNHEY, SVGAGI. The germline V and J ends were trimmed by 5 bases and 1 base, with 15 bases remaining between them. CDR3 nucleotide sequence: TGTGCCAGCAGTCCCTATCCGGACAGTTCCTACGAGCAGTACTTC. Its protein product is CASSPYPDSSYEQYF.

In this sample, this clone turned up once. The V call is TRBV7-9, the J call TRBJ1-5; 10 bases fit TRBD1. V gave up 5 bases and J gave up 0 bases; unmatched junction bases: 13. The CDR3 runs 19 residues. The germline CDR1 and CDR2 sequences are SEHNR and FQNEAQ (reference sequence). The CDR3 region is CASSPAATGGVGSNQPQHF. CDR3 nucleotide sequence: TGTGCCAGCAGCCCCGCCGCGACAGGGGGCGTAGGTAGCAATCAGCCCCAGCATTTT.

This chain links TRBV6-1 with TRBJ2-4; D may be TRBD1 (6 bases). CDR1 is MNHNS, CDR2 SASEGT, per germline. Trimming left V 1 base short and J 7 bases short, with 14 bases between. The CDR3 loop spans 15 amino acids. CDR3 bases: TGTGCCAGCAGTGAAGGGCAGGGGTGGGCTAACATTCAGTACTTC. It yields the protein CASSEGQGWANIQYF.

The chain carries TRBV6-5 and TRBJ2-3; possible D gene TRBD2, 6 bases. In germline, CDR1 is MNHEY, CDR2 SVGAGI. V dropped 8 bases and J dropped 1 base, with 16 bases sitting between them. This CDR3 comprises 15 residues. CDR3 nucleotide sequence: TGTGCCAGCCAGGGCGGGGACGGGGGCACAGATACGCAGTATTTT. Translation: CASQGGDGGTDTQYF.

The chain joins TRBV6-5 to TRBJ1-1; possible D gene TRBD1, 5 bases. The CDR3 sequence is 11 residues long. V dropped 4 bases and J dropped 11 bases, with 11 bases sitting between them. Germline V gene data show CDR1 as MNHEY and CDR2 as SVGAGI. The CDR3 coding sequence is TGTGCCAGCAGTTCGGGGGAAGGGGCTTTCTTT. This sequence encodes CASSSGEGAFF.

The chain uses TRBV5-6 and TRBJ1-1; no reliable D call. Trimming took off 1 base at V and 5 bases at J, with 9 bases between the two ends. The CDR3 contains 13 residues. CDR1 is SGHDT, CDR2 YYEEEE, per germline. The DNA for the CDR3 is TGTGCCAGCAGCTTGCGGGTTGAGACTGAAGCTTTCTTT. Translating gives CASSLRVETEAFF.

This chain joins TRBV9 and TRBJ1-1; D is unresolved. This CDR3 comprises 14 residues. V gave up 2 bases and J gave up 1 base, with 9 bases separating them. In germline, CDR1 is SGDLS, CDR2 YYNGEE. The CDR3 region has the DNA TGTGCCAGCAGCGTGACTTCAAAGAACACTGAAGCTTTCTTT. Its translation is CASSVTSKNTEAFF.

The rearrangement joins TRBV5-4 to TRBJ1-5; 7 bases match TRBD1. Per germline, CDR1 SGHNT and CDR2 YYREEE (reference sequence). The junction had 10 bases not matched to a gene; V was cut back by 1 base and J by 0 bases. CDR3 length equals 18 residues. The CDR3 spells CASSLRGTDNFSNQPQHF. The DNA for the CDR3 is TGTGCCAGCAGCTTGAGGGGGACAGACAACTTTAGCAATCAGCCCCAGCATTTT.

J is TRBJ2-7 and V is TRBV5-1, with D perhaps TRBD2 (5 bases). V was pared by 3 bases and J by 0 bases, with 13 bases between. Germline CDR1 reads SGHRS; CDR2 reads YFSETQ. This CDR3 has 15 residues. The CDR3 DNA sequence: TGCGCCAGCAGCTCGATCGGGGTCAGCTCCTACGAGCAGTACTTC. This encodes CASSSIGVSSYEQYF.

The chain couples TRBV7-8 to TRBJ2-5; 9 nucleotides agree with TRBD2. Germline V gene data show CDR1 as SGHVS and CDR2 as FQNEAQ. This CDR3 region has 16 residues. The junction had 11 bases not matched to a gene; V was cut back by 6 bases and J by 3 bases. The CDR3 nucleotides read TGTGCCAGCAGGGAGCAGCCGACTAGCGGAGAAGAGACCCAGTACTTC. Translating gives CASREQPTSGEETQYF. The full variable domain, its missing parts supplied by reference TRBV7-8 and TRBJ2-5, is GAGVSQSPRYKVAKRGQDVALRCDPISGHVSLFWYQQALGQGPEFLTYFQNEAQLDKSGLPSDRFFAERPEGSVSTLKIQRTQQEDSAVYLCASREQPTSGEETQYFGPGTRLLVL.

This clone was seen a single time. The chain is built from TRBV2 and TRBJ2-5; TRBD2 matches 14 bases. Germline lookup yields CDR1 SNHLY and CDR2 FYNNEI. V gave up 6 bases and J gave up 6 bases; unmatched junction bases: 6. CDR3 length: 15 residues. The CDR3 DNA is TGTGCCAGCAGAGGCGGGACTAGCGGGGGACAGACCCAGTACTTC. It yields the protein CASRGGTSGGQTQYF. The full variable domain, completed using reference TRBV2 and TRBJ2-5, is EPEVTQTPSHQVTQMGQEVILRCVPISNHLYFYWYRQILGQKVEFLVSFYNNEISEKSEIFDDQFSVERPDGSNFTLKIRSTKLEDSAMYFCASRGGTSGGQTQYFGPGTRLLVL.

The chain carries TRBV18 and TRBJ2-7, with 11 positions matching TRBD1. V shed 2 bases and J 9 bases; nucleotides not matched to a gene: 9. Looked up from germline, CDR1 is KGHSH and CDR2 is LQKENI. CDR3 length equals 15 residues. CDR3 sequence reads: CASSPAGTGGLGQYF. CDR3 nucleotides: TGTGCCAGCTCACCAGCCGGGACAGGGGGATTAGGGCAGTACTTC.

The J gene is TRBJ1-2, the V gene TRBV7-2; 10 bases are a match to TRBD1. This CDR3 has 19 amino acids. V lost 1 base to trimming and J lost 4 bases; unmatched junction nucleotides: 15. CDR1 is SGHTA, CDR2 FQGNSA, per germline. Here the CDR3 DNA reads TGTGCCAGCAGCTTAGAGTCTTTGGGACAGGGGAAAGGAGGCTATGGCTACACCTTC. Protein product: CASSLESLGQGKGGYGYTF.

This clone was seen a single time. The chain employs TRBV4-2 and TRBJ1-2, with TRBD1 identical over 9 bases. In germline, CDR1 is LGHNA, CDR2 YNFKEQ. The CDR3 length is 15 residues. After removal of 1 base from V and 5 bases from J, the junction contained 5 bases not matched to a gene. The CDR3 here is CASSQGGTGLYGYTF. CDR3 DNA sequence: TGTGCCAGCAGCCAAGGAGGGACAGGGTTATATGGCTACACCTTC.

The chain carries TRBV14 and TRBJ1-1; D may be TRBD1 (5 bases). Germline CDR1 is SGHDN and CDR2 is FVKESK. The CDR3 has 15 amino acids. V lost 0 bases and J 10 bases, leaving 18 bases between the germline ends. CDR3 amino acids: CASSQDRGSFRGAFF. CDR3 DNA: TGTGCCAGCAGCCAAGATCGCGGCAGTTTTAGGGGAGCTTTCTTT.